This is a list of T cell receptor beta chains from one sample in a study of vaccination and CD4 T cells after COVID-19. No cognate antigen is known for these TCRs. In TCRdb, the PCR reads were re-called with MiXCR into one record per CDR3 protein. The sample has 14,000 to 15,000 distinct CDR3 sequences, roughly 75% seen once. Material for sequencing was CD4+ T cells from blood, cultured in vitro. Source of these receptors: a human donor who had recovered from COVID-19. Both conserved end residues are part of each CDR3. The order of the fields is clone size, J gene, D gene, V gene, CDR3 protein, CDR3 DNA. D genes are given only for firm matches. Clone size is shown for a subset of rows, as once, few, many or a class of expanded clone.

clone_size: NA; j_call: TRBJ1-5; d_call: NA; v_call: TRBV19; cdr3_aa: CASCLRQGTYSNQPQHF; cdr3_nt: TGTGCCAGTTGTTTGCGGCAGGGGACCTATAGCAATCAGCCCCAGCATTTT
clone_size: once; j_call: TRBJ2-2; d_call: NA; v_call: TRBV28; cdr3_aa: CASSSLWRITGELFF; cdr3_nt: TGTGCCAGCAGTTCCCTTTGGAGGATCACCGGGGAGCTGTTTTTT
clone_size: NA; j_call: TRBJ1-1; d_call: NA; v_call: TRBV2; cdr3_aa: CADSPTGITEAFF; cdr3_nt: TGTGCCGACAGCCCCACAGGGATCACTGAAGCTTTCTTT
clone_size: once; j_call: TRBJ2-6; d_call: NA; v_call: TRBV6-1; cdr3_aa: CASSFAGVGANVLTF; cdr3_nt: TGTGCCAGCAGCTTCGCAGGGGTGGGGGCCAACGTCCTGACTTTC
clone_size: few; j_call: TRBJ1-5; d_call: TRBD1; v_call: TRBV10-3; cdr3_aa: CAIRQGSNQPQHF; cdr3_nt: TGTGCCATTCGACAGGGTAGCAATCAGCCCCAGCATTTT
clone_size: NA; j_call: TRBJ1-1; d_call: NA; v_call: TRBV7-9; cdr3_aa: CASSLQKNTEAFF; cdr3_nt: TGTGCCAGCAGCTTACAGAAGAACACTGAAGCTTTCTTT
clone_size: once; j_call: TRBJ1-2; d_call: NA; v_call: TRBV25-1; cdr3_aa: CASSYRVGYTF; cdr3_nt: TGTGCCAGCAGTTATCGCGTTGGCTACACCTTC
clone_size: few; j_call: TRBJ2-3; d_call: NA; v_call: TRBV7-6; cdr3_aa: CASSLGQSPTDTQYF; cdr3_nt: TGTGCCAGCAGCCTGGGCCAGTCCCCCACAGATACGCAGTATTTT
clone_size: NA; j_call: TRBJ2-2; d_call: TRBD1; v_call: TRBV7-2; cdr3_aa: CASTTGGAGTGELFF; cdr3_nt: TGTGCCAGCACTACAGGGGGCGCCGGCACCGGGGAGCTGTTTTTT
clone_size: few; j_call: TRBJ1-5; d_call: TRBD1; v_call: TRBV20-1; cdr3_aa: CSARHRGPQHF; cdr3_nt: TGCAGTGCTAGACACAGGGGGCCCCAGCATTTT
clone_size: NA; j_call: TRBJ2-5; d_call: NA; v_call: TRBV5-4; cdr3_aa: CASSSDRQETQYF; cdr3_nt: TGTGCCAGCAGCTCAGACAGGCAAGAGACCCAGTACTTC
clone_size: few; j_call: TRBJ1-1; d_call: TRBD1; v_call: TRBV6-2/TRBV6-3; cdr3_aa: CASSRQGGNTEAFF; cdr3_nt: TGTGCCAGCAGTCGACAGGGAGGGAACACTGAAGCTTTCTTT
clone_size: NA; j_call: TRBJ2-7; d_call: NA; v_call: TRBV7-2; cdr3_aa: CASSLAFSSYEQYF; cdr3_nt: TGTGCCAGCAGCTTAGCTTTTTCCTCCTACGAGCAGTACTTC
clone_size: few; j_call: TRBJ1-6; d_call: NA; v_call: TRBV6-1; cdr3_aa: CASTLRRDYSSPLHF; cdr3_nt: TGTGCCAGCACCCTTCGTCGGGATTATAGTTCACCCCTCCACTTT
clone_size: few; j_call: TRBJ2-5; d_call: TRBD2; v_call: TRBV6-1; cdr3_aa: CASSERGREETQYF; cdr3_nt: TGTGCCAGCAGTGAACGGGGGAGGGAAGAGACCCAGTACTTC
clone_size: NA; j_call: TRBJ1-1; d_call: NA; v_call: TRBV24-1; cdr3_aa: CATRGTENTEAFF; cdr3_nt: TGTGCCACCAGGGGGACCGAGAACACTGAAGCTTTCTTT
clone_size: large; j_call: TRBJ2-7; d_call: NA; v_call: TRBV9; cdr3_aa: CASSVGLQSSYEQYF; cdr3_nt: TGTGCCAGCAGCGTAGGACTCCAGAGCTCCTACGAGCAGTACTTC
clone_size: NA; j_call: TRBJ1-5; d_call: NA; v_call: TRBV20-1; cdr3_aa: CSARAGTASNQPQHF; cdr3_nt: TGCAGTGCTAGGGCCGGCACAGCTAGCAATCAGCCCCAGCATTTT
clone_size: NA; j_call: TRBJ2-5; d_call: NA; v_call: TRBV7-2; cdr3_aa: CASSGRERQKETQYF; cdr3_nt: TGTGCCAGCAGCGGCCGGGAGAGGCAAAAAGAGACCCAGTACTTC
clone_size: NA; j_call: TRBJ2-2; d_call: TRBD1; v_call: TRBV7-7; cdr3_aa: CASSLAWTGTGELFF; cdr3_nt: TGTGCCAGCAGCTTAGCCTGGACAGGCACCGGGGAGCTGTTTTTT
clone_size: NA; j_call: TRBJ1-5; d_call: NA; v_call: TRBV15; cdr3_aa: CATSRGGSNQPQHF; cdr3_nt: TGTGCCACCAGCAGAGGGGGCAGCAATCAGCCCCAGCATTTT
clone_size: NA; j_call: TRBJ2-7; d_call: NA; v_call: TRBV7-2; cdr3_aa: CASSLSRTGPYEQYF; cdr3_nt: TGTGCCAGCAGCTTAAGCCGCACCGGGCCATACGAGCAGTACTTC
clone_size: NA; j_call: TRBJ1-2; d_call: NA; v_call: TRBV28; cdr3_aa: CASLRLGDGYTF; cdr3_nt: TGTGCCAGCCTAAGGTTGGGGGATGGCTACACCTTC
clone_size: NA; j_call: TRBJ2-5; d_call: TRBD2; v_call: TRBV12-3/TRBV12-4; cdr3_aa: CASSPTPSSGGETQYF; cdr3_nt: TGTGCCAGCAGTCCAACCCCCTCTAGCGGGGGGGAGACCCAGTACTTC
clone_size: NA; j_call: TRBJ1-2; d_call: NA; v_call: TRBV20-1; cdr3_aa: CSAASSGVYGYTF; cdr3_nt: TGCAGTGCTGCATCGTCAGGGGTGTATGGCTACACCTTC
clone_size: NA; j_call: TRBJ1-6; d_call: NA; v_call: TRBV7-9; cdr3_aa: CASTRGAEDSPLHF; cdr3_nt: TGTGCCAGCACCCGGGGAGCGGAGGATTCACCCCTCCACTTT
clone_size: NA; j_call: TRBJ1-6; d_call: NA; v_call: TRBV19; cdr3_aa: CASSPGWTVYNSPLHF; cdr3_nt: TGTGCCAGTAGTCCGGGGTGGACGGTTTATAATTCACCCCTCCACTTT
clone_size: NA; j_call: TRBJ1-6; d_call: NA; v_call: TRBV7-9; cdr3_aa: CASSSGQNNSPLHF; cdr3_nt: TGTGCCAGCAGCTCCGGACAGAATAATTCACCCCTCCACTTT
clone_size: NA; j_call: TRBJ2-4; d_call: NA; v_call: TRBV20-1; cdr3_aa: CSAPRSQNIQYF; cdr3_nt: TGCAGTGCTCCCCGGTCCCAAAACATTCAGTACTTC
clone_size: NA; j_call: TRBJ2-7; d_call: NA; v_call: TRBV28; cdr3_aa: CASSTRNEQYF; cdr3_nt: TGTGCCAGCAGTACAAGGAACGAGCAGTACTTC
clone_size: NA; j_call: TRBJ1-2; d_call: NA; v_call: TRBV6-2/TRBV6-3; cdr3_aa: CASSYSDSLYGYTF; cdr3_nt: TGTGCCAGCAGTTACTCGGACAGCCTCTATGGCTACACCTTC
clone_size: few; j_call: TRBJ1-2; d_call: NA; v_call: TRBV28; cdr3_aa: CASSLSGSNYGYTF; cdr3_nt: TGTGCCAGCAGTTTATCCGGTTCTAACTATGGCTACACCTTC
clone_size: few; j_call: TRBJ2-5; d_call: TRBD2; v_call: TRBV6-2/TRBV6-3; cdr3_aa: CASSAPLAGAGETQYF; cdr3_nt: TGTGCCAGCAGTGCCCCTCTAGCGGGAGCGGGAGAGACCCAGTACTTC
clone_size: NA; j_call: TRBJ1-2; d_call: NA; v_call: TRBV7-9; cdr3_aa: CASSLSRTNYGYTF; cdr3_nt: TGTGCCAGCAGCTTATCTCGAACTAACTATGGCTACACCTTC
clone_size: NA; j_call: TRBJ2-4; d_call: NA; v_call: TRBV11-3; cdr3_aa: CASSLSRSDIQYF; cdr3_nt: TGTGCCAGCAGCTTATCTCGGAGTGACATTCAGTACTTC
clone_size: NA; j_call: TRBJ2-7; d_call: TRBD1; v_call: TRBV30; cdr3_aa: CAWSGGTGFREQYF; cdr3_nt: TGTGCCTGGAGTGGCGGGACAGGGTTTCGAGAGCAGTACTTC
clone_size: NA; j_call: TRBJ2-2; d_call: TRBD1; v_call: TRBV15; cdr3_aa: CATSTRQGRDTGELFF; cdr3_nt: TGTGCCACCAGCACCAGACAGGGGAGAGACACCGGGGAGCTGTTTTTT
clone_size: NA; j_call: TRBJ2-3; d_call: NA; v_call: TRBV28; cdr3_aa: CASSFWTSKLRTDTQYF; cdr3_nt: TGTGCCAGCAGTTTTTGGACTTCTAAACTCCGCACAGATACGCAGTATTTT
clone_size: NA; j_call: TRBJ1-5; d_call: NA; v_call: TRBV19; cdr3_aa: CASSPKGNNHNQPQHF; cdr3_nt: TGTGCCAGTAGCCCTAAGGGGAACAATCACAATCAGCCCCAGCATTTT
clone_size: NA; j_call: TRBJ1-2; d_call: TRBD1; v_call: TRBV2; cdr3_aa: CASSQQGGAVGGGYTF; cdr3_nt: TGTGCCAGCAGTCAACAGGGGGGAGCCGTTGGAGGTGGCTACACCTTC
clone_size: NA; j_call: TRBJ2-7; d_call: NA; v_call: TRBV15; cdr3_aa: CATSTLIEAYEQYF; cdr3_nt: TGTGCCACCAGCACCCTCATCGAGGCCTACGAGCAGTACTTC
clone_size: NA; j_call: TRBJ1-1; d_call: TRBD1; v_call: TRBV29-1; cdr3_aa: CSAGQGTFF; cdr3_nt: TGCAGCGCGGGACAGGGAACTTTCTTT
clone_size: few; j_call: TRBJ2-1; d_call: TRBD2; v_call: TRBV25-1; cdr3_aa: CASQTSGLNNEQFF; cdr3_nt: TGTGCCAGCCAGACTAGCGGCCTAAACAATGAGCAGTTCTTC
clone_size: few; j_call: TRBJ1-6; d_call: NA; v_call: TRBV20-1; cdr3_aa: CSARQGNSPLHF; cdr3_nt: TGCAGTGCTCGTCAGGGTAATTCACCCCTCCACTTT
clone_size: NA; j_call: TRBJ2-1; d_call: TRBD2; v_call: TRBV6-1; cdr3_aa: CASRNKTSGNNEQFF; cdr3_nt: TGCGCCAGCCGCAACAAGACTAGCGGCAATAATGAGCAGTTCTTC